The present TCR beta chain was sequenced within a study of shared T cell receptors in the human thymus. Data came from immunoSEQ multiplex PCR; TCRdb stores just in-frame clones and leaves some out. The sample has hundreds of thousands of clones, around 95% seen once; the top ten hold around 0.019%. Germline lookup yields CDR1 MNHEY and CDR2 SMNVEV (reference sequence). The junction had 7 bases not matched to a gene; V was cut back by 1 base and J by 4 bases. CDR3 size: 16 residues. The chain couples TRBV27 to TRBJ2-1; 7 bases match TRBD1. The source material was thymocytes. The TCR originated in a human donor. CDR3 sequence reads: CASSLCGDRAYNEQFF. The CDR3 DNA is TGTGCCAGCAGTTTATGTGGGGACAGAGCATACAATGAGCAGTTCTTC.